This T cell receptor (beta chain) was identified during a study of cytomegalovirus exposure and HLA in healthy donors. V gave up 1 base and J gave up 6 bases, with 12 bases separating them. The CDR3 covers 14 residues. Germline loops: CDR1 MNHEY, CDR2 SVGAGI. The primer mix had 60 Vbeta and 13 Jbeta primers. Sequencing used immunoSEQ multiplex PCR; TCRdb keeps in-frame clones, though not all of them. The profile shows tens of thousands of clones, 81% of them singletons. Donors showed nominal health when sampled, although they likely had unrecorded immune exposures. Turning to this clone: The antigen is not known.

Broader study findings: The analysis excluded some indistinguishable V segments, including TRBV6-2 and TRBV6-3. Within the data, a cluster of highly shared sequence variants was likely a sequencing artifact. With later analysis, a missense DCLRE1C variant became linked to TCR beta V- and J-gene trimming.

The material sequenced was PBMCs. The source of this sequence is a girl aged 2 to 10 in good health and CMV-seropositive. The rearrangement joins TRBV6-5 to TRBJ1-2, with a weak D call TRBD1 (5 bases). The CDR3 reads CASSYWGGNDGYTF. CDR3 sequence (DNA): TGTGCCAGCAGTTACTGGGGGGGGAACGATGGCTACACCTTC.